The next 10 T cell receptor beta chains were all read from a single sample in a study of monozygotic twins with inflammatory bowel disease. TCRdb re-called the 5' RACE reads and catalogs CDR3 proteins one per entry, DNA excluded. This sample's table has approximately 400,000 distinct CDR3 sequences. Sequenced input: blood. The receptors derive from a human donor with ulcerative colitis or Crohn's disease, or a healthy co-twin of an affected twin (not recorded which).

The chain has TRBV5-6 and TRBJ2-4; as DNA is missing, the TRBD2 call by TCRdb cannot be tested. Germline V gene lookup returns CDR1 SGHDT and CDR2 YYEEEE. The CDR3 contains 16 residues. CDR3 residues: CASSLLAGGAKNIQYF.

V and J are TRBV20-1 and TRBJ1-6; TCRdb reports TRBD1, a call that lacks DNA to check it against. The CDR3 contains 16 residues. In germline, CDR1 is DFQATT, CDR2 SNEGSKA (reference sequence). The CDR3 reads CSARLEGQGDNSPLHF.

The V call is TRBV24-1, the J call TRBJ2-7. The length of the CDR3 is 16 residues. Per germline, CDR1 KGHDR and CDR2 SFDVKD. The CDR3 here is CATSDATPQGSYEQYF.

The chain has TRBV4-1 and TRBJ2-1. Germline CDR1 is MGHRA and CDR2 is YSYEKL. The CDR3 is 15 residues long. CDR3: CASSQEGYSGDEQFF.

The chain carries TRBV19 and TRBJ2-7; the D call of TRBD1 rests on TCRdb alone, since no DNA is present to check it. Germline values: CDR1 LNHDA, CDR2 SQIVND (reference sequence). This CDR3 contains 15 residues. CDR3 amino acids: CASSRRQFEGYEQYF.

The V call is TRBV13, the J call TRBJ1-1; TCRdb calls TRBD1, which cannot be checked without DNA. The CDR3 is made up of 13 amino acids. Germline V gene data show CDR1 as PRHDT and CDR2 as FYEKMQ (reference sequence). The CDR3 spells CASSAGQGTEAFF.

V is TRBV29-1 and J is TRBJ2-1; checking the TCRdb D call of TRBD2 is not possible without DNA. From germline, CDR1 is SQVTM and CDR2 ANQGSEA. CDR3 size: 15 residues. This CDR3 reads CSVDLAESSYNEQFF.

The rearrangement joins TRBV7-9 to TRBJ2-1; the D call of TRBD1 rests on TCRdb alone, since no DNA is present to check it. Germline V CDR1 and CDR2: SEHNR, FQNEAQ (reference sequence). The CDR3 covers 15 residues. The chain's CDR3 is CASSLDLQGYNEQFF.

The CDR3 protein is CATSRDGTSSETQYF. This chain joins TRBV15 and TRBJ2-5; as DNA is missing, the TRBD2 call by TCRdb cannot be tested. CDR1 LNHNV and CDR2 YYDKDF come from the germline V gene (reference sequence). The CDR3 sequence is 15 residues long.

The V call is TRBV7-2, the J call TRBJ2-3; the TCRdb D gene call, TRBD2, has no DNA to confirm it. Looked up from germline, CDR1 is SGHTA and CDR2 is FQGNSA. The CDR3 is made up of 14 amino acids. The CDR3 loop is CASSSLAGTDTQYF.